Presented here are 20 T cell receptor beta chains from one specimen sequenced in a study of STAT5B mutations in CD4+ large granular lymphocyte leukemia. Using immunoSEQ multiplex PCR, the repertoire was profiled, and TCRdb retains in-frame clones only, with some absent. The sample holds around 30,000 clones; roughly four fifths are singletons and the top ten take 2% to 3%. Sequenced material: CD4+ T cells from blood buffy coats. Receptor source: a human donor in good health.

The rearrangement joins TRBV27 to TRBJ2-3; 7 nucleotides match TRBD1. There are 14 residues in the CDR3. V lost 7 bases and J lost 3; bases outside the gene matches: 7. Germline V gene data show CDR1 as MNHEY and CDR2 as SMNVEV (reference sequence). The CDR3 nucleotides read TGTGCCAGCACCCTAGGGGGCGTAACAGATACGCAGTATTTT. Translated: CASTLGGVTDTQYF.

A single count supports this clone. This sequence joins TRBV5-1 and TRBJ1-1, with 10 bases fitting TRBD1. Looked up from germline, CDR1 is SGHRS and CDR2 is YFSETQ. The CDR3 length is 10 residues. CDR3 sequence (DNA): TGCCCCGGACAGGGGGCTGAAGCTTTCTTT. Protein: CPGQGAEAFF.

This sequence joins TRBV7-9 and TRBJ2-2, with no clear D. This CDR3 has 14 residues. V was trimmed by 5 bases and J by 3 bases, leaving 10 bases between them. CDR1 SEHNR and CDR2 FQNEAQ come from the germline V gene (reference sequence). This chain's CDR3 is CASSAQSDTGELFF. The CDR3 DNA is TGTGCCAGCAGCGCCCAATCCGACACCGGGGAGCTGTTTTTT. Filled out from reference TRBV7-9 and TRBJ2-2, the complete variable domain reads DTGVSQNPRHKITKRGQNVTFRCDPISEHNRLYWYRQTLGQGPEFLTYFQNEAQLEKSRLLSDRFSAERPKGSFSTLEIQRTEQGDSAMYLCASSAQSDTGELFFGEGSRLTVL.

The V call is TRBV9, the J call TRBJ1-2; no clear D. This CDR3 comprises 14 residues. Germline CDR1 is SGDLS and CDR2 is YYNGEE. Trimming took 0 bases from V and 5 from J, leaving 11 bases between them. CDR3: CASSVAGRTYGYTF. The CDR3 nucleotides read TGTGCCAGCAGCGTAGCCGGACGGACTTATGGCTACACCTTC.

This chain connects TRBV6-5 to TRBJ1-2, with D perhaps TRBD1 (5 bases). CDR1 MNHEY and CDR2 SVGAGI come from the germline V gene. The CDR3 is 15 amino acids. Trimming took off 6 bases at V and 1 base at J, with 15 bases between the two ends. In nucleotides, the CDR3 is TGTGCCAGCAGGCCCTCCGGGGGGATTAACTATGGCTACACCTTC. Its protein product is CASRPSGGINYGYTF.

The chain uses TRBV7-9 and TRBJ2-5, with a possible D match to TRBD1 (6 bases). The length of the CDR3 is 16 residues. The ends were cut back, 5 bases at V and 2 bases at J, with 18 bases in the middle. Germline-derived CDR1 and CDR2 are SEHNR and FQNEAQ (reference sequence). The CDR3 DNA is TGTGCCAGCAGCCGTAAGGTGACAGGCGATCAAGAGACCCAGTACTTC. Protein product: CASSRKVTGDQETQYF. Full variable domain (missing parts from reference TRBV7-9 and TRBJ2-5): DTGVSQNPRHKITKRGQNVTFRCDPISEHNRLYWYRQTLGQGPEFLTYFQNEAQLEKSRLLSDRFSAERPKGSFSTLEIQRTEQGDSAMYLCASSRKVTGDQETQYFGPGTRLLVL.

This clone came up a few times. The chain couples TRBV4-1 to TRBJ1-1; D not certain. The CDR3 is 14 amino acids. Germline V CDR1 and CDR2: MGHRA, YSYEKL. V gave up 0 bases and J gave up 4 bases, with 9 bases separating them. CDR3 DNA: TGCGCCAGCAGCCAAGAGACCGAGATCACTGAAGCTTTCTTT. Its protein product is CASSQETEITEAFF.

The genes are TRBV7-8 and TRBJ2-7; tentative D call: TRBD2 (6 bases). Germline lookup yields CDR1 SGHVS and CDR2 FQNEAQ. The CDR3 length is 17 residues. With 5 bases removed from V and 0 bases from J, the gap between germline ends came to 20 bases. The CDR3 here is CASSHVRNSGPSYEQYF. DNA of the CDR3: TGTGCCAGCAGCCATGTGAGGAATAGCGGACCCTCCTACGAGCAGTACTTC.

The CDR3 nucleotides read TGTGCCAGTAATTGGGACAGGGGGGCTGAAGCTTTCTTT. This encodes CASNWDRGAEAFF. The V gene is TRBV19, the J gene TRBJ1-1; 11 positions agree with TRBD1. This CDR3 contains 13 residues. V shed 7 bases and J 6 bases; nucleotides not matched to a gene: 4. CDR1 is LNHDA, CDR2 SQIVND, per germline (reference sequence).

The chain couples TRBV7-7 to TRBJ2-3, with a tentative D call TRBD2 (5 bases). The germline gives CDR1 SSHAT, CDR2 FNYEAQ (reference sequence). Trimming took off 3 bases at V and 0 bases at J, with 13 bases between the two ends. The CDR3 spans 16 residues. The CDR3 reads CASSFLPSRSTDTQYF. CDR3 nucleotides: TGTGCCAGCAGCTTCTTACCTAGCCGAAGCACAGATACGCAGTATTTT.

This clone was counted only a few times. The V and J genes are TRBV2 and TRBJ1-1; no reliable D call. Trimming left V 4 bases short and J 1 base short, with 10 bases between. The CDR3 is 14 amino acids. Germline-derived CDR1 and CDR2 are SNHLY and FYNNEI. The CDR3 region has the DNA TGTGCCAGCAGTGCCGCCTACGGGAACACTGAAGCTTTCTTT. Translating it yields CASSAAYGNTEAFF.

The chain combines TRBV5-1 with TRBJ1-2, with 10 bases that match TRBD1. This CDR3 comprises 15 residues. After removal of 4 bases from V and 4 bases from J, the junction contained 7 bases not matched to a gene. The germline gives CDR1 SGHRS, CDR2 YFSETQ. This chain's CDR3 is CASSLGQGSFYGYTF. The CDR3 DNA is TGCGCCAGCAGCCTGGGACAGGGGTCCTTCTATGGCTACACCTTC.

In regard to this clone: Additional DNA sequences in this sample encode the identical CDR3. The V gene is TRBV6-1, the J gene TRBJ1-5, with 9 positions matching TRBD1. The CDR3 runs to 14 residues. V trimming: 6 bases; J trimming: 5 bases; junction bases outside the gene matches: 5. The germline V gene encodes CDR1 MNHNS and CDR2 SASEGT. In DNA form, the CDR3 reads TGTGCCAGCAGGGGTACAGGGGGCTATCAGCCCCAGCATTTT. Protein product: CASRGTGGYQPQHF.

The rearrangement uses TRBV10-2 and TRBJ1-2, with TRBD1 matching over 9 bases. CDR3 length equals 14 residues. Germline lookup yields CDR1 WSHSY and CDR2 SAAADI. V lost 4 bases, J lost 8 bases, and 8 bases stayed unmatched. This CDR3 is CASSGLQGAGGYTF. DNA of the CDR3: TGCGCCAGCAGTGGGTTACAGGGGGCAGGAGGCTACACCTTC.

This clone was seen a single time. This rearrangement joins TRBV9 to TRBJ2-3, with 8 bases matching TRBD2. From germline, CDR1 is SGDLS and CDR2 YYNGEE. V lost 0 bases to trimming and J lost 4 bases; unmatched junction nucleotides: 13. The CDR3 is 18 amino acids. DNA for the CDR3: TGTGCCAGCAGCGTAGACCCCCTAGGAGCGGGAGCATCAGATACGCAGTATTTT. Translated: CASSVDPLGAGASDTQYF.

The V call is TRBV7-8, the J call TRBJ1-4; 7 bases line up with TRBD1. This CDR3 has 15 residues. Losses at the gene ends were 1 base for V and 3 bases for J; bases not matched to a gene: 2. CDR1 and CDR2 (germline): SGHVS, FQNEAQ. CDR3 in DNA: TGTGCCAGCAGCTTAGGGCAGGGGGCTAATGAAAAACTGTTTTTT. Encoded protein: CASSLGQGANEKLFF.

This clone was seen a few times. The rearrangement joins TRBV5-4 to TRBJ1-6; the match to TRBD1 covers 10 bases. The junction had 13 bases not matched to a gene; V was cut back by 0 bases and J by 13 bases. Germline V gene lookup returns CDR1 SGHNT and CDR2 YYREEE (reference sequence). There are 17 residues in the CDR3. As DNA, the CDR3 is TGTGCCAGCAGCTTGGGGCCCACCGGGACAGGGGAATCTCCCCTCCACTTT. This translates into CASSLGPTGTGESPLHF. The complete variable domain, with remaining parts taken from reference TRBV5-4 and TRBJ1-6, reads ETGVTQSPTHLIKTRGQQVTLRCSSQSGHNTVSWYQQALGQGPQFIFQYYREEENGRGNFPPRFSGLQFPNYSSELNVNALELDDSALYLCASSLGPTGTGESPLHFGNGTRLTVT.

The genes are TRBV19 and TRBJ1-2; 7 positions match TRBD1. CDR1 and CDR2 (germline): LNHDA, SQIVND (reference sequence). The V segment lost 1 base and the J segment 8 bases; nucleotides outside the gene matches: 16. The CDR3 contains 17 residues. Here the CDR3 reads CASSIGFTGDSKRGYTF. In DNA, the CDR3 is TGTGCCAGTAGTATAGGGTTCACAGGGGACAGTAAACGCGGCTACACCTTC.

This clone was observed once. The chain carries TRBV10-3 and TRBJ2-7, with TRBD1 matching over 9 bases. The germline gives CDR1 ENHRY, CDR2 SYGVKD. The CDR3 spans 14 residues. With V trimmed by 3 bases and J by 6 bases, 6 bases remained unmatched. The CDR3 DNA reads as TGTGCCATCAGTGAAGACAGGGGGTCTGCCGAGCAGTACTTC. Translated: CAISEDRGSAEQYF.

The chain recombines TRBV5-4 with TRBJ2-5, with TRBD2 identical over 11 bases. The CDR3 extends over 15 amino acids. The germline CDR1 and CDR2 sequences are SGHNT and YYREEE (reference sequence). Unmatched junction bases numbered 4, after V lost 4 bases and J lost 2 bases. As DNA, the CDR3 is TGTGCCAGCAGCCTGACTAGCGGGAAGCAAGAGACCCAGTACTTC. Its translation: CASSLTSGKQETQYF.